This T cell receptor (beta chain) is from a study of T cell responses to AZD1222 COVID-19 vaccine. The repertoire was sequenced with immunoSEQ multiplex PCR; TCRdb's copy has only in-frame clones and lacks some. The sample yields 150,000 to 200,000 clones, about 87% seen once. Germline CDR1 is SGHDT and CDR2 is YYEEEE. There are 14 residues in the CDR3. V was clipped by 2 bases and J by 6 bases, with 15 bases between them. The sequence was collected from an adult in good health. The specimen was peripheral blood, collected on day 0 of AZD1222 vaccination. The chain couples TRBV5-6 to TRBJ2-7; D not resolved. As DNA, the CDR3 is TGTGCCAGCAGCTTTAATAGCCGGACGGGCGAGCAGTACTTC. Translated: CASSFNSRTGEQYF.